This T cell receptor (beta chain) originates from a study of cytomegalovirus exposure and HLA in healthy donors. Findings and caveats of the study: The authors listed approximately 150 TCR beta chains as cytomegalovirus-associated.

With respect to this clone: The antigen is unknown.

In the PCR, 60 Vbeta and 13 Jbeta primers were used. Produced via immunoSEQ multiplex PCR; TCRdb's table is partial and in-frame only. The sample yields 73,000 or so clones, roughly two thirds seen once. Whereas donors were nominally healthy upon sampling, unrecorded immune exposures were probable. CDR3 size: 13 residues. V lost 6 bases, J lost 3 bases, and 9 bases lay in between. CDR1 is MDHEN and CDR2 is SYDVKM in the germline V gene. The chain has TRBV28 and TRBJ1-5; possible D gene TRBD1, 6 bases. This receptor was identified in a woman aged 40 to 55 in good health and CMV-seropositive. Sample: PBMCs. The chain's CDR3 is CASRQGNNQPQHF. CDR3 sequence (DNA): TGTGCCAGCAGACAGGGAAACAATCAGCCCCAGCATTTT.